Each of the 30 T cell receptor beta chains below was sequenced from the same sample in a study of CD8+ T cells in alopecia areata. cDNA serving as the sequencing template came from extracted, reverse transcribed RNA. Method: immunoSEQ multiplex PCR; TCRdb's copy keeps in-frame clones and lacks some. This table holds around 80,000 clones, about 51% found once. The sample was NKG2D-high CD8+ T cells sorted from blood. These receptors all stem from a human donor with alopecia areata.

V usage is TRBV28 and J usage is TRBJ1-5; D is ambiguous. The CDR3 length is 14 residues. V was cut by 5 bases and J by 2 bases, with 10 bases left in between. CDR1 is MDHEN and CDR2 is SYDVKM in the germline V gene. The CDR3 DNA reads TGTGCCAGCAGTAGCGGTGTGGGCAATCAGCCCCAGCATTTT. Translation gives CASSSGVGNQPQHF.

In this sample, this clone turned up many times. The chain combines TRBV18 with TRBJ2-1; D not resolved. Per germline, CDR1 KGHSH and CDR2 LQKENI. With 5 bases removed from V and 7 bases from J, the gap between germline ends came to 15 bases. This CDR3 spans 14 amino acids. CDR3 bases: TGTGCCAGCTCATCCCAGGACGCGCGAAATGAGCAGTTCTTC. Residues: CASSSQDARNEQFF.

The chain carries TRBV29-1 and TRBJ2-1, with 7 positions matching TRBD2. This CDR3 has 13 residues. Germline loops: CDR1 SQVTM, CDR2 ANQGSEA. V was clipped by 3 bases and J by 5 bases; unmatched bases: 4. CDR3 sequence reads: CSVDSGPDNEQFF. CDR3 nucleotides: TGCAGCGTTGATAGCGGGCCCGACAATGAGCAGTTCTTC.

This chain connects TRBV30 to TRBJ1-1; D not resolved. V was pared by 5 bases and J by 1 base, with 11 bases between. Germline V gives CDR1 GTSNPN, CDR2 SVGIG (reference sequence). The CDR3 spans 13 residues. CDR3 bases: TGTGCCTGGGCCCCTACAGCGAACACTGAAGCTTTCTTT. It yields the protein CAWAPTANTEAFF.

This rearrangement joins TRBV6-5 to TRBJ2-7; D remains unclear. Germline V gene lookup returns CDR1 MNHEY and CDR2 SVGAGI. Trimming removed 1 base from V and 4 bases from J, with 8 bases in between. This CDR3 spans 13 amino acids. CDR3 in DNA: TGTGCCAGCAGTTACTTCGGTGGTTACGAGCAGTACTTC. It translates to CASSYFGGYEQYF.

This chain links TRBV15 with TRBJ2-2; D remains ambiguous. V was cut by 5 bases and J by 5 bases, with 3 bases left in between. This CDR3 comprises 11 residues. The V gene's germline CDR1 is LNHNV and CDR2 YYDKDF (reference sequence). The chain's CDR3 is CATSGTGELFF. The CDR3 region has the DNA TGTGCCACCAGCGGGACCGGGGAGCTGTTTTTT.

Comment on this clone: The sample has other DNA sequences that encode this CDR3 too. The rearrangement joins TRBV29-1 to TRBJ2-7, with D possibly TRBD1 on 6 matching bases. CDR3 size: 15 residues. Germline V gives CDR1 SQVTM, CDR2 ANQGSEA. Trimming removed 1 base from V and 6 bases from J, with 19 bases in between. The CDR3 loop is CSVEAPVETGVEQYF. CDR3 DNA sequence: TGCAGCGTTGAAGCCCCGGTCGAGACAGGAGTCGAGCAGTACTTC.

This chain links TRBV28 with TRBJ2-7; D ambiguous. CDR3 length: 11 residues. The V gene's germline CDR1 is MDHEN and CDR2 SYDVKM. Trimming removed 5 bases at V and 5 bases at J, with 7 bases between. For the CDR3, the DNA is TGTGCCAGCAGTCCCCGAGACGAGCAGTACTTC. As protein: CASSPRDEQYF.

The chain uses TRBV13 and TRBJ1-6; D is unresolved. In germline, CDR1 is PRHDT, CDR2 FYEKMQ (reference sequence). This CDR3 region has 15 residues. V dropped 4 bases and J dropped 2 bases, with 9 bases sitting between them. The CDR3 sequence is CASSSSSAYNSPLHF. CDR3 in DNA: TGTGCCAGCAGCTCGAGCAGTGCCTATAATTCACCCCTCCACTTT.

In nucleotides, the CDR3 is TGCAGCGTTAATGGAGGGACGAACACCGGGGAGCTGTTTTTT. It translates to CSVNGGTNTGELFF. The J gene is TRBJ2-2, the V gene TRBV29-1, with D possibly matching TRBD2 (6 bases). V was cut by 5 bases and J by 0 bases, with 10 bases left in between. In germline, CDR1 is SQVTM, CDR2 ANQGSEA. This CDR3 contains 14 residues.

The CDR3 spells CASSQADGLESSYEQYF. Here the CDR3 DNA reads TGCGCCAGCAGCCAGGCAGATGGGCTGGAGAGCTCCTACGAGCAGTACTTC. The V call is TRBV4-1, the J call TRBJ2-7; D unresolved. V was trimmed by 3 bases and J by 0 bases, leaving 18 bases between them. The CDR3 runs to 17 residues. Germline values: CDR1 MGHRA, CDR2 YSYEKL.

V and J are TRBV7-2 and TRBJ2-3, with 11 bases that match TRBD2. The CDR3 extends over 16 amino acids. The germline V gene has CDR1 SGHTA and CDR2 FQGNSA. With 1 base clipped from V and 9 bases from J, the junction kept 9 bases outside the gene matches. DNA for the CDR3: TGTGCCAGCAGCTTAGAGCTAGCGGGGGGCCCGGACACGCAGTATTTT. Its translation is CASSLELAGGPDTQYF.

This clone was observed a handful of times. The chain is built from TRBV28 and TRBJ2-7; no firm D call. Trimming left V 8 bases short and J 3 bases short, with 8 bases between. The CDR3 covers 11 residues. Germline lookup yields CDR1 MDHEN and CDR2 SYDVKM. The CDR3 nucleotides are TGTGCCAGCCAAGGCGGCTACGAGCAGTACTTC. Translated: CASQGGYEQYF.

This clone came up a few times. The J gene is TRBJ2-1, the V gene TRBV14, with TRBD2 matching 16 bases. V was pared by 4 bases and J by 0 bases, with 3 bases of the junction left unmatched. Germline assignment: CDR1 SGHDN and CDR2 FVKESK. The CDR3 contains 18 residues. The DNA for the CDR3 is TGTGCCAGCAGCCCGGGACTAGCGGGAGGGCCCTCCTACAATGAGCAGTTCTTC. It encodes CASSPGLAGGPSYNEQFF. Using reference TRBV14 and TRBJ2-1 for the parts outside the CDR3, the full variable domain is EAGVTQFPSHSVIEKGQTVTLRCDPISGHDNLYWYRRVMGKEIKFLLHFVKESKQDESGMPNNRFLAERTGGTYSTLKVQPAELEDSGVYFCASSPGLAGGPSYNEQFFGPGTRLTVL.

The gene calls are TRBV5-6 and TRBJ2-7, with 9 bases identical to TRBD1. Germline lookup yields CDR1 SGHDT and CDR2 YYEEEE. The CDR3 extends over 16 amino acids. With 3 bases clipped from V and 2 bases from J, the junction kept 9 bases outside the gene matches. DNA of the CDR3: TGTGCCAGCAGCTCGACACCCGGGACAGGGACCTACGAGCAGTACTTC. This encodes CASSSTPGTGTYEQYF.

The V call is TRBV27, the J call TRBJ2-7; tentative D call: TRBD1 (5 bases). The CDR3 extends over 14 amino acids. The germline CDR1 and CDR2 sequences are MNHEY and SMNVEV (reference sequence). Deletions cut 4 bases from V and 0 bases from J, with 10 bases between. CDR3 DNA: TGTGCCAGCAGTTCCAGGGTAAGCTCCTACGAGCAGTACTTC. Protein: CASSSRVSSYEQYF.

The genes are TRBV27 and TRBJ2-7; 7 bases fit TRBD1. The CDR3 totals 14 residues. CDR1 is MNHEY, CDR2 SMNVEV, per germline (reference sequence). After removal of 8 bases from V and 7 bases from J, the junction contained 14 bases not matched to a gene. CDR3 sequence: CASALLAKQGEQYF. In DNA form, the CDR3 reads TGTGCCAGCGCTTTACTGGCAAAACAGGGGGAGCAGTACTTC.

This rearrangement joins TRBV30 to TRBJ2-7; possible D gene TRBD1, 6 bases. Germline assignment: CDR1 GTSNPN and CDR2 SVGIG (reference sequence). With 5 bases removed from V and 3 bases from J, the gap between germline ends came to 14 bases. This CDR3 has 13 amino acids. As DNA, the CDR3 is TGTGCCTGGGGGGGCACAGGGTTCTACGAGCAGTACTTC. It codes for CAWGGTGFYEQYF.

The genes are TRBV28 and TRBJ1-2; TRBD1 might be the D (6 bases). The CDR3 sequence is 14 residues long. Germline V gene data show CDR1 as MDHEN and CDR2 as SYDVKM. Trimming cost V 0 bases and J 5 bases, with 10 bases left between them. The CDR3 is CASSLWVRGYGYTF. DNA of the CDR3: TGTGCCAGCAGTTTATGGGTCAGGGGTTATGGCTACACCTTC.

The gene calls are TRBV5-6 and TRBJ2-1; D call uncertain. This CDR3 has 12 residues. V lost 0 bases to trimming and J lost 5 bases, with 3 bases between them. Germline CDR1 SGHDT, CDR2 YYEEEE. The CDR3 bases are TGTGCCAGCAGCTTGGCGGACAATGAGCAGTTCTTC. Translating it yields CASSLADNEQFF.

CDR3 nucleotides: TGCAGCGCACGGGACTCTGGAAACACCATATATTTT. Amino acid sequence: CSARDSGNTIYF. The gene calls are TRBV29-1 and TRBJ1-3; no definite D call. The V and J ends lost 7 bases and 0 bases respectively, with 7 bases between them. Germline values: CDR1 SQVTM, CDR2 ANQGSEA. The CDR3 runs to 12 residues.

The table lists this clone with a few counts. As DNA, the CDR3 is TGTGCCAGCAGGGGCCCTACTAGCGGGAGGGCGCATGAGCAGTTCTTC. It translates to CASRGPTSGRAHEQFF. The chain links TRBV2 to TRBJ2-1, with 13 positions matching TRBD2. Germline trimming cut 6 bases from V and 8 bases from J; bases unmatched to any gene: 10. Germline-derived CDR1 and CDR2 are SNHLY and FYNNEI. The CDR3 length is 16 residues.

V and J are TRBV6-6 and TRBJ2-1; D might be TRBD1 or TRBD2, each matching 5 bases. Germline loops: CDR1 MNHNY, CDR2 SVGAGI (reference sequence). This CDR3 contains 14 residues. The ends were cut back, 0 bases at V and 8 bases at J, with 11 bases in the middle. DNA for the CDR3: TGTGCCAGCAGTTACTCGGGGGATCGCGATGAGCAGTTCTTC. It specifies CASSYSGDRDEQFF.

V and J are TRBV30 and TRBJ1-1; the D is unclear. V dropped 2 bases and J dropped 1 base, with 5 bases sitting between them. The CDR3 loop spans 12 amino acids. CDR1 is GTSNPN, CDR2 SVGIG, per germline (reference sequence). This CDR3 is CAWSTENTEAFF. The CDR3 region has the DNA TGTGCCTGGAGTACAGAGAACACTGAAGCTTTCTTT.

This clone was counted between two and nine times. The CDR3 loop is CASSLTSGTSGSKDTQYF. In DNA form, the CDR3 reads TGTGCCAGCAGTTTGACAAGTGGGACTAGCGGGAGTAAAGATACGCAGTATTTT. The chain joins TRBV28 to TRBJ2-3, with 14 bases that match TRBD2. The germline gives CDR1 MDHEN, CDR2 SYDVKM. The V segment lost 3 bases and the J segment 5 bases; nucleotides outside the gene matches: 10. The CDR3 length is 18 residues. The full variable domain, with the rest looked up from reference TRBV28 and TRBJ2-3, is DVKVTQSSRYLVKRTGEKVFLECVQDMDHENMFWYRQDPGLGLRLIYFSYDVKMKEKGDIPEGYSVSREKKERFSLILESASTNQTSMYLCASSLTSGTSGSKDTQYFGPGTRLTVL.

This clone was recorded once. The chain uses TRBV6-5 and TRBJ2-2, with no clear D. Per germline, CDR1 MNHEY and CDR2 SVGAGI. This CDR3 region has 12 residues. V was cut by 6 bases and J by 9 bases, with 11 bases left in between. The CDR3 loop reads CASSPTFRELFF. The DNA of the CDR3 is TGTGCCAGCAGCCCAACTTTCCGGGAGCTGTTTTTT.

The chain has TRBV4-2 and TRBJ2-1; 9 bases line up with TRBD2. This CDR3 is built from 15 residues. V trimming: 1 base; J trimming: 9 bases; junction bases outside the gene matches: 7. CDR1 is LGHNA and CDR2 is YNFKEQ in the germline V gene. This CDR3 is CASSQGVPSGVEQFF. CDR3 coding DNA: TGTGCCAGCAGCCAAGGAGTTCCTAGCGGGGTTGAGCAGTTCTTC.

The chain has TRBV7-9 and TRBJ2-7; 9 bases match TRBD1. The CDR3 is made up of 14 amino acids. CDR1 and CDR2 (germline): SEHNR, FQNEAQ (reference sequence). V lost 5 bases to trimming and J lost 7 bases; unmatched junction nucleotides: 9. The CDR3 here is CASSSRDRVEEQYF. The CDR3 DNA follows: TGTGCCAGCAGCAGTCGGGACAGGGTTGAGGAGCAGTACTTC. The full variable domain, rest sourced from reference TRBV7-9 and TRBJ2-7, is DTGVSQNPRHKITKRGQNVTFRCDPISEHNRLYWYRQTLGQGPEFLTYFQNEAQLEKSRLLSDRFSAERPKGSFSTLEIQRTEQGDSAMYLCASSSRDRVEEQYFGPGTRLTVT.

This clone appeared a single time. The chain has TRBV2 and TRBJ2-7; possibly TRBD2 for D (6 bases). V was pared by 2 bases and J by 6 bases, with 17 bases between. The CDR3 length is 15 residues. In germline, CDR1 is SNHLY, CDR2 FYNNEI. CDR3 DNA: TGTGCCAGCAGTGAACTCCCCGCGACTAGTGCCGAGCAGTACTTC. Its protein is CASSELPATSAEQYF.

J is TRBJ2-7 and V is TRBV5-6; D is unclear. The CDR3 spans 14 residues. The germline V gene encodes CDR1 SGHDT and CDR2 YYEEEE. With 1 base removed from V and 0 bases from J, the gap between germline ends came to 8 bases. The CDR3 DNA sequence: TGTGCCAGCAGCTTGTCGGGCGACTCCTACGAGCAGTACTTC. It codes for CASSLSGDSYEQYF.